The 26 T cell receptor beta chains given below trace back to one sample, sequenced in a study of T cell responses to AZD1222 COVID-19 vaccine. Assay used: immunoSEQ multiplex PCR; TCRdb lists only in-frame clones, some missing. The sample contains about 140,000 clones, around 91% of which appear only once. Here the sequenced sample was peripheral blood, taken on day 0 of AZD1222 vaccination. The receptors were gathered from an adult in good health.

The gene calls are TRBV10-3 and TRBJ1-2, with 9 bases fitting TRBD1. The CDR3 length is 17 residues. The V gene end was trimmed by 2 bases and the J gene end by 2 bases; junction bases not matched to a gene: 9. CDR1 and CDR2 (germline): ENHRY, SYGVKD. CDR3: CAISERVRQGENYGYTF. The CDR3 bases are TGTGCCATCAGTGAGCGAGTGAGACAGGGGGAAAACTATGGCTACACCTTC.

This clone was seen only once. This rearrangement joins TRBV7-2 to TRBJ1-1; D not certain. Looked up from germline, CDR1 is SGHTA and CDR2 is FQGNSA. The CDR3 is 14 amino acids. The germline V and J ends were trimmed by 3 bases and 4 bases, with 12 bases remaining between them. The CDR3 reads CASSFALRTTEAFF. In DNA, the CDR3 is TGTGCCAGCAGCTTCGCCCTAAGAACCACTGAAGCTTTCTTT.

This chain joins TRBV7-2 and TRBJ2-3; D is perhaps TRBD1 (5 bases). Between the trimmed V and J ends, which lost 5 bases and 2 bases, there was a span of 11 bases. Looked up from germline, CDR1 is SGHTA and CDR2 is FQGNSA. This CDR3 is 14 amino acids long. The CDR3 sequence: CASSLGPNTDTQYF. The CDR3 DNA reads TGTGCCAGCAGCCTGGGGCCTAACACAGATACGCAGTATTTT. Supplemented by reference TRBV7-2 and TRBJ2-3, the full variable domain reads GAGVSQSPSNKVTEKGKDVELRCDPISGHTALYWYRQSLGQGLEFLIYFQGNSAPDKSGLPSDRFSAERTGGSVSTLTIQRTQQEDSAVYLCASSLGPNTDTQYFGPGTRLTVL.

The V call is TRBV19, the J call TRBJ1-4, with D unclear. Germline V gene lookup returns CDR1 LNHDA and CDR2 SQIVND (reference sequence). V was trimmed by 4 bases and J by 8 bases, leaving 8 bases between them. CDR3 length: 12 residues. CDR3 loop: CASSTFGEKLFF. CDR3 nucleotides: TGTGCCAGTAGTACTTTTGGGGAAAAACTGTTTTTT.

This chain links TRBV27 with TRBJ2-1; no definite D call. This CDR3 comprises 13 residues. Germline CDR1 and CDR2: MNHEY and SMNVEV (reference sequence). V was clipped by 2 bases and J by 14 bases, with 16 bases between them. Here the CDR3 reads CASSLTLPQAKFF. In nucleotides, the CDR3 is TGTGCCAGCAGTTTAACACTACCGCAGGCAAAGTTCTTC.

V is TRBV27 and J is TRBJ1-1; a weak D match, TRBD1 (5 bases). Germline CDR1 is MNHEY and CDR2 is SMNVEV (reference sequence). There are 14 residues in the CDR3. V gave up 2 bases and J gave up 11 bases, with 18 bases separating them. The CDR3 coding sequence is TGTGCCAGCAGTTTAAGTAGGTCAGGGCATAGCGCTTTCTTT. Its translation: CASSLSRSGHSAFF.

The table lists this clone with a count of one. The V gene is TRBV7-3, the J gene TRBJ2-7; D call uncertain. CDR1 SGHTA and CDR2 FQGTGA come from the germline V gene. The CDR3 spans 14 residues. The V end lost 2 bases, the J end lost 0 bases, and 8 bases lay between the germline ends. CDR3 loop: CASSLDSNSYEQYF. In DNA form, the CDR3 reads TGTGCCAGCAGCTTAGACTCGAACTCCTACGAGCAGTACTTC.

In nucleotides, the CDR3 is TGTGCCAGCAGTGCCCGACCCGGGGCCTACGATGAAAAACTGTTTTTT. Its protein is CASSARPGAYDEKLFF. The V call is TRBV6-1, the J call TRBJ1-4, with TRBD1 as a possible D gene (5 bases). In germline, CDR1 is MNHNS, CDR2 SASEGT. This CDR3 contains 16 residues. Deletions cut 4 bases from V and 6 bases from J, with 18 bases between.

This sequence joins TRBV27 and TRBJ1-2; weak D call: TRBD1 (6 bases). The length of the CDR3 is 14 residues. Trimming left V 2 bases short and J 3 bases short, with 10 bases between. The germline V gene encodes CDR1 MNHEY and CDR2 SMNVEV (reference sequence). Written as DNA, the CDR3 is TGTGCCAGCAGTTTACAGGGGTCAGACTATGGCTACACCTTC. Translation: CASSLQGSDYGYTF.

CDR3 nucleotides: TGCGCCAGCAGCCGAGGTGGGTCTGGGGCCAACGTCCTGACTTTC. Its protein product is CASSRGGSGANVLTF. This chain links TRBV5-1 with TRBJ2-6; D is undetermined. V was shortened by 4 bases and J by 1 base, with 9 bases between the two germline ends. CDR3 size: 15 residues. The germline gives CDR1 SGHRS, CDR2 YFSETQ.

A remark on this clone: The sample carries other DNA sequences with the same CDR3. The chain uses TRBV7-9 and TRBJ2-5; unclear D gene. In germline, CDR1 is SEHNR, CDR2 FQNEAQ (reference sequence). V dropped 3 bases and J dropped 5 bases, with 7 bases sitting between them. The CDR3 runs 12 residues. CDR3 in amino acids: CASSLSGETQYF. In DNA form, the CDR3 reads TGTGCCAGCAGCTTGAGTGGGGAGACCCAGTACTTC.

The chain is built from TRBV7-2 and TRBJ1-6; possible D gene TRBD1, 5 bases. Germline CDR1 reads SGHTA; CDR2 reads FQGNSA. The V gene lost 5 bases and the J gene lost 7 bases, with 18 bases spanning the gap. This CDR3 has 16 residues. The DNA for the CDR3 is TGTGCCAGCAGCCAGTCTGGGGGTCGGCGAAATTCACCCCTCCACTTT. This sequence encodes CASSQSGGRRNSPLHF. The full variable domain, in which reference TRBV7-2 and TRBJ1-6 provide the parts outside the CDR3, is GAGVSQSPSNKVTEKGKDVELRCDPISGHTALYWYRQSLGQGLEFLIYFQGNSAPDKSGLPSDRFSAERTGGSVSTLTIQRTQQEDSAVYLCASSQSGGRRNSPLHFGNGTRLTVT.

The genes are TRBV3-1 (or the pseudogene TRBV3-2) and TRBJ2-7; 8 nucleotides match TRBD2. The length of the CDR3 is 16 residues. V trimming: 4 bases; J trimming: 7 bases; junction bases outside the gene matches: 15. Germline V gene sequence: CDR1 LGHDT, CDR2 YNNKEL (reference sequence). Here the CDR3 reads CASSLLSGSRPWEQYF. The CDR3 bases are TGTGCCAGCAGCCTCTTAAGCGGGAGCCGGCCGTGGGAGCAGTACTTC.

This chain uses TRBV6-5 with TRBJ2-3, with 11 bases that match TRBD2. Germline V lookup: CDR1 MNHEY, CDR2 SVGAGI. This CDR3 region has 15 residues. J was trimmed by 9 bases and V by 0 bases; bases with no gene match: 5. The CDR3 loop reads CASSYSTSGGGTQYF. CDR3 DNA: TGTGCCAGCAGTTACTCTACTAGCGGGGGAGGCACGCAGTATTTT.

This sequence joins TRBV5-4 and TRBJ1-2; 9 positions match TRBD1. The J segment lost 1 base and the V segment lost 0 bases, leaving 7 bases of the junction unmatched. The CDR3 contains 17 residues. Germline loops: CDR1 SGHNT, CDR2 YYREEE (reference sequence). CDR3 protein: CASSLGGDRALNYGYTF. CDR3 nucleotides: TGTGCCAGCAGCTTGGGTGGGGACAGGGCACTTAACTATGGCTACACCTTC.

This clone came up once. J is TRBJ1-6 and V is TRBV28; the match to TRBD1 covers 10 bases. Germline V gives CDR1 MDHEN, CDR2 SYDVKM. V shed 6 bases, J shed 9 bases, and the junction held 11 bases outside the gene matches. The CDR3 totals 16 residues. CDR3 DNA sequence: TGTGCCAGCAGGGCCCTGGGACAGGGGAGACGTTCACCCCTCCACTTT. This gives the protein CASRALGQGRRSPLHF.

The chain's CDR3 is CASRRDSAEETQYF. CDR3 DNA sequence: TGTGCCAGCCGAAGAGACTCTGCCGAAGAGACCCAGTACTTC. The J gene is TRBJ2-5, the V gene TRBV2, with D unresolved. CDR3 length equals 14 residues. Germline values: CDR1 SNHLY, CDR2 FYNNEI. V lost 8 bases, J lost 3 bases, and 16 bases lay in between.

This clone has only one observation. Here the CDR3 DNA reads TGCGCCAGCAGCCAAGAATCGAGGGGACGACTAGCGAACACCGGGGAGCTGTTTTTT. Protein product: CASSQESRGRLANTGELFF. The chain links TRBV4-1 to TRBJ2-2; TRBD2 is a possible D gene (6 bases). The CDR3 is made up of 19 amino acids. Trimming removed 0 bases from V and 0 bases from J, with 17 bases in between. Germline CDR1 MGHRA, CDR2 YSYEKL.

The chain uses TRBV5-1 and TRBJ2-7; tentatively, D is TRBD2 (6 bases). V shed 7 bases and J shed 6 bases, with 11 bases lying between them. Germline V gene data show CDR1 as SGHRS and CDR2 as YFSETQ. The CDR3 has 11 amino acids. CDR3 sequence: CASALGGEQYF. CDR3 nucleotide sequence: TGCGCCAGCGCCCTCGGGGGCGAGCAGTACTTC.

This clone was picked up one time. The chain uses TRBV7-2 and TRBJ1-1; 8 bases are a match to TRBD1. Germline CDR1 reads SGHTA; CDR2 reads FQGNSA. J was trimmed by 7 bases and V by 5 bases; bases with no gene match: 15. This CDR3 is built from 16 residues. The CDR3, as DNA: TGTGCCAGCAGCCTAACCCCCGGGACAGGACAGGATGAAGCTTTCTTT. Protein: CASSLTPGTGQDEAFF.

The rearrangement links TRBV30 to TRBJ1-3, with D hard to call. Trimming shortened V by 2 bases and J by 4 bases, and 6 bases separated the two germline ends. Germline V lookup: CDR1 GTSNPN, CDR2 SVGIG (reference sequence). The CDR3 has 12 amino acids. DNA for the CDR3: TGTGCCTGGAGTCCGTCCGGAAACACCATATATTTT. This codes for CAWSPSGNTIYF.

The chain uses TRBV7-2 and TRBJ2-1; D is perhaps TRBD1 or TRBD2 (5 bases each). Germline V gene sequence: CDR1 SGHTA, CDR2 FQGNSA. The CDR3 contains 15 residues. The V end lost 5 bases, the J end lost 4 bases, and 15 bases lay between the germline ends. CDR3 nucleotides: TGTGCCAGCAGCCGGGACCGCTCCCCTTACAATGAGCAGTTCTTC. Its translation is CASSRDRSPYNEQFF.

The CDR3 is CAWSERRVGNQPQHF. CDR3 DNA: TGTGCCTGGAGTGAGCGGAGGGTCGGCAATCAGCCCCAGCATTTT. This chain links TRBV30 with TRBJ1-5; no definite D call. This CDR3 is 15 amino acids long. CDR1 GTSNPN and CDR2 SVGIG come from the germline V gene (reference sequence). V was cut by 1 base and J by 2 bases, with 12 bases left in between.

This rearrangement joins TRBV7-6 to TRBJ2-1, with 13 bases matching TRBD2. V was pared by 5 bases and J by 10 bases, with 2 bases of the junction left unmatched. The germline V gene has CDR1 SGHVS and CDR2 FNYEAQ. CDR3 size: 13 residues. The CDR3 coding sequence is TGTGCCAGCAGCATGACTAGCGGGAGGGAGCAGTTCTTC. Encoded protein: CASSMTSGREQFF. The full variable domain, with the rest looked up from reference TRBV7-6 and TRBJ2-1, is GAGVSQSPRYKVTKRGQDVALRCDPISGHVSLYWYRQALGQGPEFLTYFNYEAQQDKSGLPNDRFSAERPEGSISTLTIQRTEQRDSAMYRCASSMTSGREQFFGPGTRLTVL.

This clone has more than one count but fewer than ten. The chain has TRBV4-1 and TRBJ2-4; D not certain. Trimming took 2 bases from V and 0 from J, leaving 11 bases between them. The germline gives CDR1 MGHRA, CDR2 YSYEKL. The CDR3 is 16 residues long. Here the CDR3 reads CASSQIVELAKNIQYF. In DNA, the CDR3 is TGCGCCAGCAGCCAAATTGTAGAGTTAGCCAAAAACATTCAGTACTTC.

The CDR3 protein is CASSPQEGNTDTQYF. In DNA, the CDR3 is TGTGCCAGCTCACCACAGGAGGGCAACACAGATACGCAGTATTTT. This chain links TRBV18 with TRBJ2-3; D may be TRBD2 (6 bases). Germline lookup yields CDR1 KGHSH and CDR2 LQKENI. This CDR3 region has 15 residues. The V and J ends lost 1 base and 2 bases respectively, with 10 bases between them.